The present T cell receptor (beta chain) was sequenced within a study of control samples from healthy donors and cancer patients. Deletions cut 4 bases from V and 0 bases from J, with 10 bases between. The CDR3 is 14 residues long. The germline CDR1 and CDR2 sequences are SGHNT and YYREEE (reference sequence). The method was immunoSEQ multiplex PCR; TCRdb's version includes in-frame clones alone and lacks a portion of them. Altogether approximately 170,000 clones are present, around 94% being singletons, with the ten largest covering 1.4%. This chain connects TRBV5-4 to TRBJ1-2, with D uncertain. Sequences were obtained from blood. The sequence was collected from a man aged 25-45 years in good health. For the CDR3, the DNA is TGTGCCAGCAGCCAGGAGGCCGCTAACTATGGCTACACCTTC. It is translated as CASSQEAANYGYTF.